This T cell receptor beta chain was identified during a study of blood T cell repertoires in COVID-19. Germline V gene sequence: CDR1 SGHKS, CDR2 YYEKEE (reference sequence). The CDR3 extends over 14 amino acids. The V gene end was trimmed by 1 base and the J gene end by 7 bases; junction bases not matched to a gene: 5. The table came from immunoSEQ multiplex PCR; TCRdb's copy has only in-frame clones and leaves some out. The repertoire holds some 66,000 clones, with roughly 76% as singletons. Material for sequencing was peripheral blood. The sequence was obtained from a woman aged 80 or over with acute or convalescent COVID-19. V and J are TRBV5-5 and TRBJ2-7, with 10 bases that match TRBD2. CDR3 protein: CASSLSGRAWEQYF. CDR3 nucleotide sequence: TGTGCCAGCAGCTTGAGCGGGAGGGCCTGGGAGCAGTACTTC.